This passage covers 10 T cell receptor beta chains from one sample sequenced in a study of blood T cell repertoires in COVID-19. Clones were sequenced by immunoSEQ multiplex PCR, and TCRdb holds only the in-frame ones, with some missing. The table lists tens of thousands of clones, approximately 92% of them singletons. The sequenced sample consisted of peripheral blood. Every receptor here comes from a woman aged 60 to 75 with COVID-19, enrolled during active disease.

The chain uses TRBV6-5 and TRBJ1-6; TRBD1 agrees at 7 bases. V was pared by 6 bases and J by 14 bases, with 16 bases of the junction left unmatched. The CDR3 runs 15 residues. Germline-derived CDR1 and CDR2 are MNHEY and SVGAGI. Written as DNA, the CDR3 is TGTGCCAGCAGGAAACAGGGCGAAAGGGGGCCCACCCTCCACTTT. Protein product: CASRKQGERGPTLHF.

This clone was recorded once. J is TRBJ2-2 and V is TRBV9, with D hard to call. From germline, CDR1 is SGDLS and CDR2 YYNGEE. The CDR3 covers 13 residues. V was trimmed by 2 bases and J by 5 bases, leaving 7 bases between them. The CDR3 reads CASSVPVTGELFF. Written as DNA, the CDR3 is TGTGCCAGCAGCGTTCCCGTAACCGGGGAGCTGTTTTTT.

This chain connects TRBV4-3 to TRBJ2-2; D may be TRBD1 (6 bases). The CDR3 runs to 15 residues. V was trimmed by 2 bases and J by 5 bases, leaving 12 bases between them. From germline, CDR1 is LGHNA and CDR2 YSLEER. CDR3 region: CASSQTWQGTGELFF. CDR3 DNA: TGCGCCAGCAGCCAAACGTGGCAGGGGACCGGGGAGCTGTTTTTT.

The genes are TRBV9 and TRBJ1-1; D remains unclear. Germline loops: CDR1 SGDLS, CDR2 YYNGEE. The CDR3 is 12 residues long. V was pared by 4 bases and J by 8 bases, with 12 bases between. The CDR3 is CASSNDREEAFF. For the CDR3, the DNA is TGTGCCAGCAGCAACGACCGGGAGGAAGCTTTCTTT.

CDR3 nucleotides: TGTGCCAGCAGTGAAGAGAGCGCGTCGCTTCAGTTCTTC. Amino acid sequence: CASSEESASLQFF. This chain uses TRBV2 with TRBJ2-1, with D hard to call. The CDR3 extends over 13 amino acids. Germline V lookup: CDR1 SNHLY, CDR2 FYNNEI. The V and J ends lost 1 base and 13 bases respectively, with 14 bases between them.

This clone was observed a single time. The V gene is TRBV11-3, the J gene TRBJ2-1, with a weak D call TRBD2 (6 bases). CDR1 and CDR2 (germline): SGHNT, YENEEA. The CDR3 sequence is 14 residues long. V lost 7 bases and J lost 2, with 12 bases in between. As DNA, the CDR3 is TGTGCCAGCACCCCGGGGGTTGCCTACAATGAGCAGTTCTTC. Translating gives CASTPGVAYNEQFF.

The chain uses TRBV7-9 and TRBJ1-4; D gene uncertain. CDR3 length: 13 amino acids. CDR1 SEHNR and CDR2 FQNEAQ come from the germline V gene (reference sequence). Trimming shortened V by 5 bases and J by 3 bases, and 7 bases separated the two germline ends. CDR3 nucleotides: TGTGCCAGCAGCGAGGGAGCTAATGAAAAACTGTTTTTT. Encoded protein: CASSEGANEKLFF.

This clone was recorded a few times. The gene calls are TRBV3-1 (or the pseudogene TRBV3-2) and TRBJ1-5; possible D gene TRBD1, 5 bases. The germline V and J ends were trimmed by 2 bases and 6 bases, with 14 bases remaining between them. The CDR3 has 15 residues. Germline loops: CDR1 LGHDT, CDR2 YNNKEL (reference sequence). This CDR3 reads CASSQLGGAGQPQHF. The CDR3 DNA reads TGTGCCAGCAGCCAACTCGGCGGGGCCGGTCAGCCCCAGCATTTT.

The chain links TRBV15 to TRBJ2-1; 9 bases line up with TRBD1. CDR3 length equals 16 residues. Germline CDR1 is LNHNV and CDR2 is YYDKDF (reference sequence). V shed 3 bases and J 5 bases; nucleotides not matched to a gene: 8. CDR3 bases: TGTGCCACCAGCAGTACGGGACAGGGTAGACACAATGAGCAGTTCTTC. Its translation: CATSSTGQGRHNEQFF.

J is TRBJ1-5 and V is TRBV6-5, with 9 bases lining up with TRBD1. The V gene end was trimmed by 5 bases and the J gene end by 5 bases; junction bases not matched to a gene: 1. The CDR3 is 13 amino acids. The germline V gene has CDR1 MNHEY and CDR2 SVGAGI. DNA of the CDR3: TGTGCCAGCAGTCGACAGGGGGATCAGCCCCAGCATTTT. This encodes CASSRQGDQPQHF.